This T cell receptor beta chain was recorded in a study of early T cells in non-severe SARS-CoV-2 infection. Study summary: Sequencing was performed on bulk RNA from unsorted whole blood, leaving chains unpaired. Study-wide findings and caveats: VDJdb-based matching was biased toward anti-spike CD8 responses and missed private and CD4 specificities.

A word on this clonotype: Its target is not known.

Each single cDNA molecule received a unique molecular identifier. In TCRdb, the 5' RACE reads were re-called with MiXCR into one record per CDR3 protein. The sample lists approximately 52,000 distinct CDR3 sequences; around 7.5% were seen once. The CDR3 is made up of 13 amino acids. Germline V gene data show CDR1 as SEHNR and CDR2 as FQNEAQ (reference sequence). Between the trimmed V and J ends, which lost 6 bases and 1 base, there was a span of 9 bases. The genes are TRBV7-9 and TRBJ1-1; the D gene is possibly TRBD1 (6 bases). The receptor was isolated from an adult who was a healthcare worker with PCR-confirmed SARS-CoV-2 infection or an uninfected control (not recorded which). What was sequenced was whole blood. Written as DNA, the CDR3 is TGTGCCAGCAGGTGGGGACAGAACACTGAAGCTTTCTTT. Translating gives CASRWGQNTEAFF.